Shown below are 15 T cell receptor beta chains from a single sample sequenced in a study of cytomegalovirus exposure and HLA in healthy donors. With 60 Vbeta and 13 Jbeta primers, the PCR was carried out. This table comes from immunoSEQ multiplex PCR, and its TCRdb copy is limited to in-frame clones, with some not included. In the table there are about 120,000 clones, over 75% of which are singletons. The specimen was PBMCs. These receptors were obtained from a man aged 40-55 years in good health and CMV-seronegative.

CDR3 amino acids: CASSFPSGGFTGELFF. The CDR3 nucleotides are TGTGCCAGCAGTTTTCCTAGCGGGGGGTTCACCGGGGAGCTGTTTTTT. V gene TRBV27 combines with J gene TRBJ2-2; 11 bases align to TRBD2. After removal of 3 bases from V and 4 bases from J, the junction contained 4 bases not matched to a gene. CDR3 length: 16 residues. Looked up from germline, CDR1 is MNHEY and CDR2 is SMNVEV (reference sequence).

The V and J genes are TRBV5-4 and TRBJ1-5; D is perhaps TRBD1 (5 bases). V lost 0 bases and J lost 0, with 10 bases in between. This CDR3 contains 16 residues. Per germline, CDR1 SGHNT and CDR2 YYREEE (reference sequence). The CDR3 region has the DNA TGTGCCAGCAGCTTGGATGGGGGGAATAGCAATCAGCCCCAGCATTTT. Its protein product is CASSLDGGNSNQPQHF.

The V and J genes are TRBV11-1 and TRBJ2-5; 9 nucleotides align to TRBD1. The CDR3 consists of 15 residues. Germline V CDR1 and CDR2: SGHAT, FQDESV (reference sequence). Trimming took 0 bases from V and 4 from J; bases not matched to a gene: 3. Here the CDR3 reads CASSLARDRAETQYF. Written as DNA, the CDR3 is TGTGCCAGCAGCTTAGCGAGGGACAGGGCAGAGACCCAGTACTTC.

V is TRBV19 and J is TRBJ2-1; 8 positions agree with TRBD2. This CDR3 comprises 17 residues. The germline V gene has CDR1 LNHDA and CDR2 SQIVND (reference sequence). J gave up 0 bases and V 1 base, and 5 bases lay outside the gene matches. The CDR3 reads CASSIARGTSSYNEQFF. For the CDR3, the DNA is TGTGCCAGTAGTATAGCCCGGGGGACTAGCTCCTACAATGAGCAGTTCTTC.

This chain links TRBV5-4 with TRBJ2-3; 13 bases agree with TRBD2. V gave up 5 bases and J gave up 7 bases; unmatched junction bases: 7. This CDR3 has 15 amino acids. The germline V gene encodes CDR1 SGHNT and CDR2 YYREEE (reference sequence). The CDR3 loop reads CASRATSGGANTQYF. The CDR3 coding sequence is TGTGCCAGCAGAGCAACTAGCGGGGGGGCGAATACGCAGTATTTT.

The chain employs TRBV29-1 and TRBJ1-1; TRBD1 matches at 10 bases. The CDR3 is 13 amino acids. Germline lookup yields CDR1 SQVTM and CDR2 ANQGSEA. V shed 6 bases, J shed 4 bases, and the junction held 5 bases outside the gene matches. The CDR3, as DNA: TGCAGCGTCGCGGGACAGGGGTCCACTGAAGCTTTCTTT. Its translation is CSVAGQGSTEAFF.

V gene TRBV5-6 combines with J gene TRBJ1-3; D is ambiguous. Trimming cost V 4 bases and J 4 bases, with 12 bases left between them. Germline CDR1 is SGHDT and CDR2 is YYEEEE. The CDR3 is 14 residues long. For the CDR3, the DNA is TGTGCCAGCAGCGCGGTTGGGTCCGGAAACACCATATATTTT. This translates into CASSAVGSGNTIYF.

The V call is TRBV25-1, the J call TRBJ2-7, with TRBD2 matching 8 bases. CDR3 size: 13 residues. V lost 6 bases, J lost 6 bases, and 7 bases stayed unmatched. Germline V lookup: CDR1 MGHDK, CDR2 SYGVNS. This CDR3 reads CASSDGLAREQYF. For the CDR3, the DNA is TGTGCCAGCAGCGATGGACTAGCACGCGAGCAGTACTTC.

The rearrangement uses TRBV11-2 and TRBJ2-3, with 8 bases fitting TRBD2. The trim removed 5 bases at V and 4 bases at J, leaving 14 bases unmatched. The germline V gene has CDR1 SGHAT and CDR2 FQNNGV. There are 17 residues in the CDR3. CDR3 coding DNA: TGTGCCAGCAGCCCGGGGACCGGGGGGGGGTGGGCAGATACGCAGTATTTT. This codes for CASSPGTGGGWADTQYF.

This chain joins TRBV19 and TRBJ1-3, with TRBD1 as a possible D gene (5 bases). V lost 4 bases and J 4 bases, leaving 8 bases between the germline ends. Germline-derived CDR1 and CDR2 are LNHDA and SQIVND (reference sequence). CDR3 length: 13 residues. The CDR3 here is CASSTGDGNTIYF. CDR3 DNA: TGTGCCAGTAGTACGGGGGACGGAAACACCATATATTTT.

The chain links TRBV7-2 to TRBJ2-7; 9 bases map to TRBD2. V dropped 3 bases and J dropped 6; count of bases not matched to a gene: 9. The CDR3 spans 15 residues. From germline, CDR1 is SGHTA and CDR2 FQGNSA. The DNA of the CDR3 is TGTGCCAGCAGCTTCGCGGGACTAGCCTCGGCCGAGCAGTACTTC. Protein product: CASSFAGLASAEQYF. The full variable domain, its missing parts supplied by reference TRBV7-2 and TRBJ2-7, is GAGVSQSPSNKVTEKGKDVELRCDPISGHTALYWYRQSLGQGLEFLIYFQGNSAPDKSGLPSDRFSAERTGGSVSTLTIQRTQQEDSAVYLCASSFAGLASAEQYFGPGTRLTVT.

The chain uses TRBV5-8 and TRBJ2-7; TRBD2 aligns across 7 bases. The trim removed 1 base at V and 3 bases at J, leaving 1 base unmatched. CDR1 and CDR2 (germline): SGHTS, YDEGEE. The CDR3 is made up of 13 amino acids. CDR3 DNA sequence: TGTGCCAGCAGCTTGTCTAGCGGCTACGAGCAGTACTTC. It yields the protein CASSLSSGYEQYF.

The chain links TRBV30 to TRBJ1-3; possibly TRBD1 for D (6 bases). Germline CDR1 reads GTSNPN; CDR2 reads SVGIG (reference sequence). The germline V and J ends were trimmed by 3 bases and 1 base, with 10 bases remaining between them. This CDR3 is built from 14 residues. CDR3 DNA sequence: TGTGCCTGGAGCACAGGGACGTCTGGAAACACCATATATTTT. It encodes CAWSTGTSGNTIYF.

V and J are TRBV6-1 and TRBJ2-5; TRBD1 matches at 8 bases. The CDR3 consists of 15 residues. Germline V gives CDR1 MNHNS, CDR2 SASEGT. Trimming cost V 3 bases and J 1 base; bases outside gene matches: 4. The CDR3 DNA reads as TGTGCCAGCAGTGAGCCAGGGGGCTCCCAAGAGACCCAGTACTTC. As protein: CASSEPGGSQETQYF.

The chain has TRBV6-1 and TRBJ2-1; weak D call: TRBD2 (5 bases). CDR1 and CDR2 (germline): MNHNS, SASEGT. The CDR3 sequence is 14 residues long. V lost 6 bases, J lost 7 bases, and 16 bases lay in between. This CDR3 is CASRPDSLWNEQFF. The CDR3 bases are TGTGCCAGCAGACCGGACTCACTTTGGAATGAGCAGTTCTTC.